This TCR beta chain is from a study of cytomegalovirus exposure and HLA in healthy donors. Trimming pared 4 bases from V and 0 bases from J, leaving 10 bases between. This CDR3 has 14 amino acids. Germline CDR1 is SGHRS and CDR2 is YFSETQ. The primer mix had 60 Vbeta and 13 Jbeta primers. The assay was immunoSEQ multiplex PCR, and TCRdb's table has in-frame clones only and misses some. The data contain roughly 120,000 clones, under 80% of them singletons. Worth noting for this clone: Its target is not known.

Study findings and constraints: A few chains linked to CMV were shown in vitro to be specific for CMV antigens. In a later analysis, several top co-occurrence clusters appeared linked to parvovirus B19, influenza, CMV and Epstein-Barr virus.

The chain has TRBV5-1 and TRBJ1-1; TRBD1 might be the D (6 bases). This TCR derives from a man between 60 and 70 years old in good health and CMV-seropositive. Material for sequencing was PBMCs. The CDR3 loop reads CASSPDRLNTEAFF. In DNA, the CDR3 is TGCGCCAGCAGCCCGGACAGATTGAACACTGAAGCTTTCTTT.